This T cell receptor beta chain derives from a study of T-cell memory formation after mild COVID-19. This clonotype was counted a few times. MiXCR was run by TCRdb on the 5' RACE reads, yielding one entry per CDR3 protein. The table lists some 180,000 distinct CDR3 sequences, less than 20% of them singletons, with 3% to 4% in the top ten. This CDR3 region has 15 residues. The ends lost 6 bases at V and 5 bases at J; junction bases unmatched: 6. Germline lookup yields CDR1 MNHEY and CDR2 SVGAGI. The J gene is TRBJ1-6, the V gene TRBV6-5, with 8 bases lining up with TRBD1. Specimen: PBMCs or a T cell subset sorted from them (not recorded which). The sequence came from a man aged 18 to 30 who had mild COVID-19 (a few samples of this study predate the infection). Cell type and time point are not known. The CDR3 protein is CASRDGTGHNSPLHF. CDR3 DNA: TGTGCCAGCAGAGATGGGACAGGTCATAATTCACCCCTCCACTTT.